This T cell receptor (beta chain) was retrieved from a study of patients and donors after allogeneic stem cell transplantation. Many counts were recorded for this clonotype. This CDR3 contains 19 residues. TCRdb reprocessed the RT-PCR reads with MiXCR, giving one entry per CDR3 protein. The sample records tens of thousands of distinct CDR3 sequences, approximately 5% being singletons. The source of this sequence is a human donor who was either an allogeneic HSCT recipient or a stem cell or donor lymphocyte infusion donor (not recorded which). It is not recorded whose cells these are; they may come from a transplant donor. The sample taken for sequencing was blood, either unsorted or a sorted T cell fraction (not recorded which). The chain joins TRBV21-1 to TRBJ2-5; TRBD1, the table's D call, lacks a check against the DNA. TRBV21-1 is shown as a pseudogene. The CDR3 sequence: CASSTSVQRHGGNQETQYF. The CDR3 DNA follows: TGTGCCAGCAGCACTTCAGTCCAACGACATGGGGGGAACCAAGAGACCCAGTACTTC.